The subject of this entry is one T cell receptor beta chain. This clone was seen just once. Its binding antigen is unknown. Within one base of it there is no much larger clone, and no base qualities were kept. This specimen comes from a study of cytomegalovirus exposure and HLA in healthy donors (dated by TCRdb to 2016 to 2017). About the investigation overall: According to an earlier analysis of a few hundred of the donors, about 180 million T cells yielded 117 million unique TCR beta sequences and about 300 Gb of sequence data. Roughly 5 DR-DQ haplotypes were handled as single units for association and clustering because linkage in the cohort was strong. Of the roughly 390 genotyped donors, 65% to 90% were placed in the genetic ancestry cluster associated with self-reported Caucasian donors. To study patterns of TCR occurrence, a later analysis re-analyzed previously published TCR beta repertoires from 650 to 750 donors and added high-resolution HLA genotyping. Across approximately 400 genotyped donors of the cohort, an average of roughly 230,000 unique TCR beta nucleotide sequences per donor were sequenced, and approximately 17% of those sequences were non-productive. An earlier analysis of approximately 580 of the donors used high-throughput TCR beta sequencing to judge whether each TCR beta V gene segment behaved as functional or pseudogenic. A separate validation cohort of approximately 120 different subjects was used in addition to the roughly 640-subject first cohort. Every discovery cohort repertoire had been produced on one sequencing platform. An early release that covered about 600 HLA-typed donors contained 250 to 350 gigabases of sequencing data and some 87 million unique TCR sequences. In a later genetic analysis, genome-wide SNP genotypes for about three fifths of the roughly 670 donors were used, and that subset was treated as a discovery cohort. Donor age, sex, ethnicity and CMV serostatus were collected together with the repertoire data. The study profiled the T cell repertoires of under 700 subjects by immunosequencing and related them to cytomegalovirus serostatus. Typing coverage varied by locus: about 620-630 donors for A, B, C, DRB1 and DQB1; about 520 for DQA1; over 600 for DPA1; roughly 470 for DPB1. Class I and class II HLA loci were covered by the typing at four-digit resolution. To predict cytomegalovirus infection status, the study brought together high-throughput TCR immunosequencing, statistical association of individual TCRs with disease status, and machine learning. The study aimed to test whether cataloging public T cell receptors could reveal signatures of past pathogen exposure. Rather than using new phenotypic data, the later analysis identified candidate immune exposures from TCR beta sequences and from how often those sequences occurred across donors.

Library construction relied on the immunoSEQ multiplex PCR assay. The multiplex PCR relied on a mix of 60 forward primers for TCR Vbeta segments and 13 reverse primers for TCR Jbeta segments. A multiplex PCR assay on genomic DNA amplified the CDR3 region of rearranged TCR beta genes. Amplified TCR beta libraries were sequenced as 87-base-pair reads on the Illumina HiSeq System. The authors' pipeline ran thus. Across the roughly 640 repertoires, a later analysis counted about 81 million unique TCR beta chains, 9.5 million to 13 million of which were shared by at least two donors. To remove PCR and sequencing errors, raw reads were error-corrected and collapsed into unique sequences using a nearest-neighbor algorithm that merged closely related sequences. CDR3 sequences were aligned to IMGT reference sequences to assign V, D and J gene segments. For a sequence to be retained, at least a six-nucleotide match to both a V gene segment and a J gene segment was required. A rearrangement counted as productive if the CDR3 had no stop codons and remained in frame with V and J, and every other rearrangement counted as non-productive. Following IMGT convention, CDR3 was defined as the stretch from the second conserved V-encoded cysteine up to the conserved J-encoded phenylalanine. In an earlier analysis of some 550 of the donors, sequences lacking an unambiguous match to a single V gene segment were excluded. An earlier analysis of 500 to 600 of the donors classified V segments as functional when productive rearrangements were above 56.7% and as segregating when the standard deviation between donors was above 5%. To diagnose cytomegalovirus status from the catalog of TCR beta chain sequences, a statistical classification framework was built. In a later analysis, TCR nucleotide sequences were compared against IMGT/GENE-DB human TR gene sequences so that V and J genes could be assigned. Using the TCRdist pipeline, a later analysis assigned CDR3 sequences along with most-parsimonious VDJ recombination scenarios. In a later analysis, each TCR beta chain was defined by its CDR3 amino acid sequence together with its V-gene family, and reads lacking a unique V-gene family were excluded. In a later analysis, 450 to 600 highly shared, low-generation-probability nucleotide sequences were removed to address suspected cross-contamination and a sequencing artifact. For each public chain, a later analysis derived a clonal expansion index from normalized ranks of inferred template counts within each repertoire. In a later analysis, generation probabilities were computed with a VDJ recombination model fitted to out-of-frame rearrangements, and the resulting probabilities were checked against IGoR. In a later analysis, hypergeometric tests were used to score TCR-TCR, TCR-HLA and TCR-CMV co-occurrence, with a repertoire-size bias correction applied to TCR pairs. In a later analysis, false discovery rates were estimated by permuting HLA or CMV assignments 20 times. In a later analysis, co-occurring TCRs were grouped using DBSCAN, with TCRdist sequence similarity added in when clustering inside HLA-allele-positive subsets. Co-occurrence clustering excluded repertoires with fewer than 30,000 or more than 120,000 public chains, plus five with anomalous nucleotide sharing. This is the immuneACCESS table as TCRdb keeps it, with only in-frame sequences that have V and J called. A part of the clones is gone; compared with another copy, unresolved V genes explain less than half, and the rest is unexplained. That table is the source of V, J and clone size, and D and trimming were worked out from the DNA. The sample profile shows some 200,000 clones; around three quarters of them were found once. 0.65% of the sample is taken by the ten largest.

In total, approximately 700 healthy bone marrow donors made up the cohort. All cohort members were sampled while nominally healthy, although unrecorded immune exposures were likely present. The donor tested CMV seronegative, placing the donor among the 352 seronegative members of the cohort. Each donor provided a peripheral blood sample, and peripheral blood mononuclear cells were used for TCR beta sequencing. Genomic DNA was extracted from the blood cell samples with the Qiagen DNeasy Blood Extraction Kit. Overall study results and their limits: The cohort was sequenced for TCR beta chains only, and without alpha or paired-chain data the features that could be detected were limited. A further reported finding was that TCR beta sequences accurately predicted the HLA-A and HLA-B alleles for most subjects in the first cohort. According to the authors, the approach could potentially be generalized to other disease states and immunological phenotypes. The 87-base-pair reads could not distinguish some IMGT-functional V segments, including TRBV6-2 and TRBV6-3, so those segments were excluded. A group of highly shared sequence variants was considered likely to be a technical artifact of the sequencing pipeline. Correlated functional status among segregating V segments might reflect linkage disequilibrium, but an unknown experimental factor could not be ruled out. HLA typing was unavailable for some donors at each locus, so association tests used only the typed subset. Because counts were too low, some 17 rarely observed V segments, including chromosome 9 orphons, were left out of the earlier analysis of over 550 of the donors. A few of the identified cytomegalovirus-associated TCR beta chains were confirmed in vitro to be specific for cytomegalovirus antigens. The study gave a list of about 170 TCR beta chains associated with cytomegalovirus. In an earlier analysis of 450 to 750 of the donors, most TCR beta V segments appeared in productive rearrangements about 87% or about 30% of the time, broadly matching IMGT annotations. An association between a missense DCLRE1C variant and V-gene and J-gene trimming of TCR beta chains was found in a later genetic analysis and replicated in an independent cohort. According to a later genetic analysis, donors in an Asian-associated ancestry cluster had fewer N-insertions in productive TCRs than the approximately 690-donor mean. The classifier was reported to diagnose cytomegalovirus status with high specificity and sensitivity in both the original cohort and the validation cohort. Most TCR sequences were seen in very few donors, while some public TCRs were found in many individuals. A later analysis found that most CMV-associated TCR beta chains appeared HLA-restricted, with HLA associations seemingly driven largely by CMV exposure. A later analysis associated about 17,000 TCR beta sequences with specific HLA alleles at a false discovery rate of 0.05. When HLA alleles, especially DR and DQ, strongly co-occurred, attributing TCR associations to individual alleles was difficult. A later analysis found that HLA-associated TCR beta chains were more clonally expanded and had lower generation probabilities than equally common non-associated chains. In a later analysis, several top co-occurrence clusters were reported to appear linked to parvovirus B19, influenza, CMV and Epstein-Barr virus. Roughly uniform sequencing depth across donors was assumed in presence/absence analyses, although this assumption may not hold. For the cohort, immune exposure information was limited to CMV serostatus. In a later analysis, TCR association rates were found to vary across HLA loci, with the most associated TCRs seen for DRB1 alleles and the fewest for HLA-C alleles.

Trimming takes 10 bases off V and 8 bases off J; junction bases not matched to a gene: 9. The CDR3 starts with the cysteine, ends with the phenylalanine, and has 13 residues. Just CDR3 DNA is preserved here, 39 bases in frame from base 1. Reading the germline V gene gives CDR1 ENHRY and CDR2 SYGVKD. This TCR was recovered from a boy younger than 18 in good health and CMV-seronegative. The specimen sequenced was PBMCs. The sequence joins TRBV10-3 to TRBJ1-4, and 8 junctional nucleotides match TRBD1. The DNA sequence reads TGTGCCACGTCGGAGCAGGGGGCGGAAAAACTGTTTTTT. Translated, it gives CATSEQGAEKLFF.